This T cell receptor beta chain was retrieved from a study of cytomegalovirus exposure and HLA in healthy donors. The wider study: The approximately 110 validation repertoires, a later analysis reported, used the same platform as the 666 first-cohort repertoires.

Data came from immunoSEQ multiplex PCR; TCRdb stores just in-frame clones and leaves some out. The data contain roughly 150,000 clones, 84% of them seen just once; the ten biggest clones take up roughly a tenth. The CDR3 spans 14 residues. The V gene's germline CDR1 is MDHEN and CDR2 SYDVKM. The V end was cut by 5 bases, the J end by 3 bases, with 12 bases between. To note about this clone: The target antigen is unknown.

Points from the study as a whole: First-cohort TCR clusters were later found to tend to co-occur in the roughly 110 validation repertoires. A list of 150 or so TCR beta chains associated with cytomegalovirus was given.

The V gene is TRBV28, the J gene TRBJ2-3, with D possibly being TRBD2 (6 bases). The specimen sequenced was PBMCs. The clonotype comes from a man in his thirties or forties in good health and CMV-seropositive. CDR3 region: CASSPLRGTDTQYF. The CDR3 DNA sequence: TGTGCCAGCAGTCCTTTACGGGGGACAGATACGCAGTATTTT.